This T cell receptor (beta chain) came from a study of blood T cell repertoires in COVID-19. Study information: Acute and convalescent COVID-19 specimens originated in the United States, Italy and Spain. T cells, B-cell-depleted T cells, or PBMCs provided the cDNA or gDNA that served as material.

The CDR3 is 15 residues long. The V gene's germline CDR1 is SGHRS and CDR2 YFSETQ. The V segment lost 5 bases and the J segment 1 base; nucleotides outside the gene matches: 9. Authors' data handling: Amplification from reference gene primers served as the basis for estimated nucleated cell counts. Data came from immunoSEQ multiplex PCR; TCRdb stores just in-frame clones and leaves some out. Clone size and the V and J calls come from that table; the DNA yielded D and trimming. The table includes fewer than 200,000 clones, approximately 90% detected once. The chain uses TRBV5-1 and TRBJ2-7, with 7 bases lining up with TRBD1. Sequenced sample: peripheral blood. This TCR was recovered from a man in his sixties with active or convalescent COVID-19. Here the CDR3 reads CASSFTGTESYEQYF. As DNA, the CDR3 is TGCGCCAGCAGTTTTACCGGGACAGAGTCCTACGAGCAGTACTTC. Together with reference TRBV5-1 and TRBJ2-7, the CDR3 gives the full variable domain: KAGVTQTPRYLIKTRGQQVTLSCSPISGHRSVSWYQQTPGQGLQFLFEYFSETQRNKGNFPGRFSGRQFSNSRSEMNVSTLELGDSALYLCASSFTGTESYEQYFGPGTRLTVT.